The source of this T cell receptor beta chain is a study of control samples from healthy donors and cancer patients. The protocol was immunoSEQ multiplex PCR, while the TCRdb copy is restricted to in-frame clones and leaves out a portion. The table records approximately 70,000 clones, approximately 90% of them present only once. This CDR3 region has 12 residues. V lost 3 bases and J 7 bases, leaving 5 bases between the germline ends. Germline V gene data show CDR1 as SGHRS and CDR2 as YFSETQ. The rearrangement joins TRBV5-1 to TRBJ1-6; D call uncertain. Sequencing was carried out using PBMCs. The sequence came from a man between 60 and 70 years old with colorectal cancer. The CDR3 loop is CASSSVNSPLHF. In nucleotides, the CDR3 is TGCGCCAGCAGCTCGGTCAATTCACCCCTCCACTTT.